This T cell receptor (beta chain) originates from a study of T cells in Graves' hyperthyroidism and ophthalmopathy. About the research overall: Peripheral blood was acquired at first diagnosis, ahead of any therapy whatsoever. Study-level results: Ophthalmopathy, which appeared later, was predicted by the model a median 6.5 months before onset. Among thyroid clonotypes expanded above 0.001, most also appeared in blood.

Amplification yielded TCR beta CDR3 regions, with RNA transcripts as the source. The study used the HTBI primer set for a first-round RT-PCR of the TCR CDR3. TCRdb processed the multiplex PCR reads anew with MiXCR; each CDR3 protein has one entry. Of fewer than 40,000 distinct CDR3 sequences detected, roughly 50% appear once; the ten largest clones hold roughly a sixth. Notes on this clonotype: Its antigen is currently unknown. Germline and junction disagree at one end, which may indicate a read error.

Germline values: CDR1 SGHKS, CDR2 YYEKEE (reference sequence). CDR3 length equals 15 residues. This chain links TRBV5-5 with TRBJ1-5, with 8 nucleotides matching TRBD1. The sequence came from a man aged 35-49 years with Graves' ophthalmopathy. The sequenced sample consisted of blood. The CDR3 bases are TGTGCCAGCAGCTTAACAGGGGGAAGCAATCAGTCCCAGCATTTT. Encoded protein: CASSLTGGSNQSQHF.